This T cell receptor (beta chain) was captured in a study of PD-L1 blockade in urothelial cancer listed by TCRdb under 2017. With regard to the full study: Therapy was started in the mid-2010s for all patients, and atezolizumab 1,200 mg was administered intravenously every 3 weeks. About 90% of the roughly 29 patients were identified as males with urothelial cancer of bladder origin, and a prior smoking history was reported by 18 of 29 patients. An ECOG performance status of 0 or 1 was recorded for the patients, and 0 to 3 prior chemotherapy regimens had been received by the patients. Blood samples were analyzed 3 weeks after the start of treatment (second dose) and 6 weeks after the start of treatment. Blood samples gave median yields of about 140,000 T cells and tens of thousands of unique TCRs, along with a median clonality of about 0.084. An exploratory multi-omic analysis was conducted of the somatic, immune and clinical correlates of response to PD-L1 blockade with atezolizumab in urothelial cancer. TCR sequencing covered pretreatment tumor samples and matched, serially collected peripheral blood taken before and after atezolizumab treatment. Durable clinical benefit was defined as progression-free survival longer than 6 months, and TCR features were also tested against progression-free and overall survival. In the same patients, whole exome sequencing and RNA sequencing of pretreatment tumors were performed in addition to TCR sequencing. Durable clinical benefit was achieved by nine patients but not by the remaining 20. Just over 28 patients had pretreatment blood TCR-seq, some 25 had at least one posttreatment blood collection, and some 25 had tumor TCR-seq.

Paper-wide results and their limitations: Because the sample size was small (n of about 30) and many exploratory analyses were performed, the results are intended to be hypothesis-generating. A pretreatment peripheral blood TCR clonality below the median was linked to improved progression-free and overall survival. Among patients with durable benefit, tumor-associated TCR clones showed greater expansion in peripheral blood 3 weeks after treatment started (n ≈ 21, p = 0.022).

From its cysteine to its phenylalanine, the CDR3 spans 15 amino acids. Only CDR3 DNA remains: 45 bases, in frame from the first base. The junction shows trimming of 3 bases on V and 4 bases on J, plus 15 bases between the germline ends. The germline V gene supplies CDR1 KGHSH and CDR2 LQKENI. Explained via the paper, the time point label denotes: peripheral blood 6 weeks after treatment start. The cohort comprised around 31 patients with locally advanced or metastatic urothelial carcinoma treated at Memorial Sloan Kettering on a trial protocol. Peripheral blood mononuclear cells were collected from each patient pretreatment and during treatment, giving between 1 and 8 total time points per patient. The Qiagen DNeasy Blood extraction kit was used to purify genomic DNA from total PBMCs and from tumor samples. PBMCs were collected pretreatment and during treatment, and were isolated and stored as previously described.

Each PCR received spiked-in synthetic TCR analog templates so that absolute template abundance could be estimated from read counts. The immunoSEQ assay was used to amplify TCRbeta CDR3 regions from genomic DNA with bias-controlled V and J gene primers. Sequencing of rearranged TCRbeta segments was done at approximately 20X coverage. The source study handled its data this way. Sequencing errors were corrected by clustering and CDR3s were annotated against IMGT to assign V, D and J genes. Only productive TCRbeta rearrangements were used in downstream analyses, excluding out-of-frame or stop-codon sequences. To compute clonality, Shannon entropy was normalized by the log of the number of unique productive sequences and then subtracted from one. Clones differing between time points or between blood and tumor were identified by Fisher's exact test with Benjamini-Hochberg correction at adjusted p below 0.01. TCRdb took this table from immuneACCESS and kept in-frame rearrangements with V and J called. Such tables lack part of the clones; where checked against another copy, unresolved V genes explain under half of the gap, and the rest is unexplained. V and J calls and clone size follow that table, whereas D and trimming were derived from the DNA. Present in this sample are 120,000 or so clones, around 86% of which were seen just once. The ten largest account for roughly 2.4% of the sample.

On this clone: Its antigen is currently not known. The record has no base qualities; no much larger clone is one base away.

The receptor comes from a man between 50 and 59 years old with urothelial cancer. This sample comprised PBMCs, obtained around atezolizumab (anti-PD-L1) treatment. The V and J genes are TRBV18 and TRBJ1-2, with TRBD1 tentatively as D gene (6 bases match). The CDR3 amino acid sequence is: CASSPSGDRGYGYTF. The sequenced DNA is TGTGCCAGCTCACCCTCAGGGGATAGGGGCTATGGCTACACCTTC.